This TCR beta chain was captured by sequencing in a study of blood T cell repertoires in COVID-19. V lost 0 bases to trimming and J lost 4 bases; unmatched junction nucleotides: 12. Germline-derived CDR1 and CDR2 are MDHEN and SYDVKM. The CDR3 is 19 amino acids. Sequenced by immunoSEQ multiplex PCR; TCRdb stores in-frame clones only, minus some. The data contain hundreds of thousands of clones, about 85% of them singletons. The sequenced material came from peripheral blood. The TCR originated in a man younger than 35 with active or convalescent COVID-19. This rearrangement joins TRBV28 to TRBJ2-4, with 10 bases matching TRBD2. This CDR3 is CASSLWGVKTSGYKNIQYF. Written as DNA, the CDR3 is TGTGCCAGCAGTTTATGGGGGGTGAAGACTAGCGGGTATAAAAACATTCAGTACTTC.